The source of this TCR beta chain is a study of blood T cell repertoires in COVID-19. Study background: Donors in the United States, Italy and Spain gave samples during acute or convalescent COVID-19. PBMCs, B-cell-depleted T cells, or T cells were the source of the cDNA or gDNA that made up the material.

In the original workflow: Amplification from reference gene primers served as the basis for estimated nucleated cell counts. The table came from immunoSEQ multiplex PCR; TCRdb's copy has only in-frame clones and leaves some out. Clone size and the V and J calls come from that table; the DNA yielded D and trimming. Here the sample spans tens of thousands of clones, 75% to 90% being singletons. Germline V gives CDR1 SNHLY, CDR2 FYNNEI. Between the trimmed V and J ends, which lost 0 bases and 6 bases, there was a span of 14 bases. This CDR3 contains 15 residues. Sequenced sample: peripheral blood. The gene calls are TRBV2 and TRBJ1-2; TRBD1 might be the D (5 bases). The TCR was taken from a man between 65 and 85 years old with active or convalescent COVID-19. The CDR3 nucleotides are TGTGCCAGCAGTGAAGCTATAAAAGGGGCCCATGGCTACACCTTC. Its protein is CASSEAIKGAHGYTF. Supplemented by reference TRBV2 and TRBJ1-2, the full variable domain reads EPEVTQTPSHQVTQMGQEVILRCVPISNHLYFYWYRQILGQKVEFLVSFYNNEISEKSEIFDDQFSVERPDGSNFTLKIRSTKLEDSAMYFCASSEAIKGAHGYTFGSGTRLTVV.